This T cell receptor beta chain derives from a study of T cell responses to AZD1222 COVID-19 vaccine. General observations from the study: Only a handful of people who got AZD1222 tested seropositive at baseline.

Worth noting for this clone: Its target is not known.

V lost 4 bases and J lost 1, with 4 bases in between. CDR3 length: 11 amino acids. Germline-derived CDR1 and CDR2 are SQVTM and ANQGSEA. TCRdb's copy holds only in-frame clones and misses some; the assay was immunoSEQ multiplex PCR. Here the sample spans 140,000 or so clones, roughly 87% being singletons. This TCR came from an adult who received the MenACWY meningococcal vaccine as a control. V gene TRBV29-1 combines with J gene TRBJ1-1; D gene ambiguous. Source: peripheral blood, taken 28 days after the second dose of the MenACWY control vaccine. Here the CDR3 DNA reads TGCAGCGTTGCCAGGAACACTGAAGCTTTCTTT. This sequence encodes CSVARNTEAFF.